This T cell receptor (beta chain) comes out of a study of cytomegalovirus exposure and HLA in healthy donors. Whole-study results and caveats: CMV serostatus was the sole immune exposure data available. Among the sequence variants, a highly shared cluster was likely an artifact of sequencing. Data from an earlier analysis indicated that most TCR beta V segments were productive either about 87% or about 30% of the time.

A word on this clone: Antigen: not known.

In the PCR, 60 Vbeta and 13 Jbeta primers were used. Only in-frame clones appear in the TCRdb table, and some are missing; sequencing was by immunoSEQ multiplex PCR. The table has roughly 160,000 clones, 80% to 90% seen once. The TCR originated in a man aged 18 to 35 in good health and CMV-seropositive. Sequenced sample: PBMCs.

The CDR3 region is CASSFLRDGTSEQYF. In nucleotides, the CDR3 is TGTGCCAGCAGCTTTCTAAGAGACGGAACTAGCGAGCAGTACTTC. The rearrangement joins TRBV5-4 to TRBJ2-7; D possibly corresponds to TRBD2 (5 bases). The V gene lost 2 bases and the J gene lost 6 bases, with 18 bases spanning the gap. The length of the CDR3 is 15 residues. Germline CDR1 and CDR2: SGHNT and YYREEE (reference sequence).